These 14 T cell receptor beta chains were all obtained from the same sample, sequenced in a study of blood T cell repertoires in COVID-19 (dated by TCRdb to the early 2020s). Library preparation employed the immunoSEQ multiplex PCR assay. Entries here come from immuneACCESS through TCRdb and include only in-frame sequences with V and J called. Some clones fail to appear in such tables; in the studies checked, an unresolved V gene covers under half of the shortfall, and the cause of the remainder is unknown. This sample comprises more than 250,000 clones, 86% of them detected only once. The ten largest clones take up around 1.7% of the sample. Sequencing was done on a sample of peripheral blood. Every receptor here comes from a woman in her forties or fifties with acute or convalescent COVID-19.

The rearrangement joins TRBV7-8 to TRBJ1-5; D may be TRBD1 (5 bases). Germline loops: CDR1 SGHVS, CDR2 FQNEAQ. Trimming removed 1 base at V and 1 base at J, with 20 bases between. The CDR3 length is 19 residues. CDR3 residues: CASSLGQGGRLLSNQPQHF. CDR3 in DNA: TGTGCCAGCAGCTTAGGGCAGGGAGGGAGACTTTTGAGCAATCAGCCCCAGCATTTT.

This clone was found a few times. V gene TRBV2 combines with J gene TRBJ2-7; 7 bases agree with TRBD2. The CDR3 contains 19 residues. Germline CDR1 and CDR2: SNHLY and FYNNEI. The J segment lost 6 bases and the V segment lost 9 bases, leaving 29 bases of the junction unmatched. The CDR3 DNA reads as TGTGCCAGTGAAGGGACGGGTGTGTTGGGGGAGGGACGGATACGCGAGCAGTACTTC. Translation: CASEGTGVLGEGRIREQYF.

CDR3 bases: TGTGCCAGCAGACCGGGACAGGGTGGTGAAAAACTGTTTTTT. This translates into CASRPGQGGEKLFF. The chain recombines TRBV6-5 with TRBJ1-4; TRBD1 agrees at 9 bases. With V trimmed by 6 bases and J by 7 bases, 6 bases remained unmatched. The germline CDR1 and CDR2 sequences are MNHEY and SVGAGI. CDR3 size: 14 residues.

V usage is TRBV10-3 and J usage is TRBJ1-2; 9 positions agree with TRBD1. V was pared by 6 bases and J by 8 bases, with 7 bases of the junction left unmatched. CDR3 length equals 13 residues. Germline loops: CDR1 ENHRY, CDR2 SYGVKD. The CDR3 nucleotides read TGTGCCATCAGGGGACAGGGCCCGACGGGCTACACCTTC. Amino acids: CAIRGQGPTGYTF.

The chain has TRBV6-1 and TRBJ2-7; TRBD2 matches 11 bases. CDR3 length equals 15 residues. The trim removed 2 bases at V and 6 bases at J, leaving 6 bases unmatched. The germline V gene has CDR1 MNHNS and CDR2 SASEGT. The CDR3 sequence: CASSELASGRTEQYF. The CDR3 DNA reads TGTGCCAGCAGTGAATTAGCTAGCGGGAGGACCGAGCAGTACTTC.

The rearrangement uses TRBV5-1 and TRBJ2-2, with 7 bases matching TRBD2. The germline V gene encodes CDR1 SGHRS and CDR2 YFSETQ. V lost 0 bases, J lost 4 bases, and 6 bases stayed unmatched. The CDR3 contains 16 residues. The chain's CDR3 is CASSLDPAGATGELFF. CDR3 DNA sequence: TGCGCCAGCAGCTTGGATCCCGCGGGAGCCACCGGGGAGCTGTTTTTT.

The rearrangement uses TRBV5-8 and TRBJ2-3, with TRBD2 matching 7 bases. The germline gives CDR1 SGHTS, CDR2 YDEGEE. The CDR3 is 17 amino acids. The V gene end was trimmed by 1 base and the J gene end by 1 base; junction bases not matched to a gene: 9. The CDR3 DNA follows: TGTGCCAGCAGCTTGTGGGGGAGGGCCATCGGCACAGATACGCAGTATTTT. Its protein is CASSLWGRAIGTDTQYF. Together with reference TRBV5-8 and TRBJ2-3, the CDR3 gives the full variable domain: EAGVTQSPTHLIKTRGQQATLRCSPISGHTSVYWYQQALGLGLQFLLWYDEGEERNRGNFPPRFSGRQFPNYSSELNVNALELEDSALYLCASSLWGRAIGTDTQYFGPGTRLTVL.

Notes on this clone: An end of the junction differs from the germline gene, which may be a read error. The chain carries TRBV7-7 and TRBJ2-1, with a tentative D call TRBD2 (6 bases). The CDR3 extends over 15 amino acids. CDR1 is SSHAT, CDR2 FNYEAQ, per germline (reference sequence). The CDR3, as DNA: TGTGCTAGCAGCCCGACTAGAACCCCGACCAATGAGCAGTTCTTC. Translated, it gives CASSPTRTPTNEQFF. The full variable domain, with the rest looked up from reference TRBV7-7 and TRBJ2-1, is GAGVSQSPRYKVTKRGQDVTLRCDPISSHATLYWYQQALGQGPEFLTYFNYEAQPDKSGLPSDRFSAERPEGSISTLTIQRTEQRDSAMYRCASSPTRTPTNEQFFGPGTRLTVL.

This chain uses TRBV2 with TRBJ1-1; TRBD1 matches at 9 bases. CDR3 length: 17 amino acids. The germline CDR1 and CDR2 sequences are SNHLY and FYNNEI. The trim removed 5 bases at V and 10 bases at J, leaving 20 bases unmatched. In DNA, the CDR3 is TGTGCCAGCAGTCCTCATGACCGGGACAGGGATGCAGGAGGAGCTTTCTTT. Its protein product is CASSPHDRDRDAGGAFF.

The chain carries TRBV7-2 and TRBJ2-7, with 11 bases lining up with TRBD1. V trimming: 1 base; J trimming: 4 bases; junction bases outside the gene matches: 3. Germline V gene lookup returns CDR1 SGHTA and CDR2 FQGNSA. CDR3 size: 15 residues. The chain's CDR3 is CASSLGTGGWYEQYF. For the CDR3, the DNA is TGTGCCAGCAGCTTAGGGACAGGGGGCTGGTACGAGCAGTACTTC.

This sequence joins TRBV19 and TRBJ2-7; 14 nucleotides align to TRBD2. Trimming took 3 bases from V and 5 from J; bases not matched to a gene: 9. The CDR3 is made up of 17 amino acids. Germline V gene lookup returns CDR1 LNHDA and CDR2 SQIVND (reference sequence). The CDR3 sequence: CASSIFPTSGRANEQYF. CDR3 DNA sequence: TGTGCCAGTAGTATTTTTCCGACTAGCGGGAGGGCCAACGAGCAGTACTTC.

This chain links TRBV7-9 with TRBJ2-7, with D possibly being TRBD2 (6 bases). The germline CDR1 and CDR2 sequences are SEHNR and FQNEAQ (reference sequence). The CDR3 contains 12 residues. The V end lost 10 bases, the J end lost 5 bases, and 15 bases lay between the germline ends. The DNA of the CDR3 is TGTGCCACGCAGCGGGCCTCGCACGAGCAGTACTTC. Protein sequence: CATQRASHEQYF. The variable domain in full, completed from reference TRBV7-9 and TRBJ2-7, reads DTGVSQNPRHKITKRGQNVTFRCDPISEHNRLYWYRQTLGQGPEFLTYFQNEAQLEKSRLLSDRFSAERPKGSFSTLEIQRTEQGDSAMYLCATQRASHEQYFGPGTRLTVT.

This sequence joins TRBV18 and TRBJ2-7; 10 bases match TRBD2. Unmatched junction bases numbered 4, after V lost 2 bases and J lost 6 bases. This CDR3 has 14 residues. Germline CDR1 KGHSH, CDR2 LQKENI. The CDR3 coding sequence is TGTGCCAGCTCACCAGCTAGCGGGAGAGGCGAGCAGTACTTC. This sequence encodes CASSPASGRGEQYF.

This clone was found once. This chain links TRBV28 with TRBJ1-4; D might be TRBD1 (5 bases). This CDR3 contains 17 residues. Deletions cut 4 bases from V and 4 bases from J, with 19 bases between. Germline-derived CDR1 and CDR2 are MDHEN and SYDVKM. The CDR3 here is CASSSSRGPGRNEKLFF. The CDR3, as DNA: TGTGCCAGCAGTTCCTCTCGTGGCCCAGGGCGTAATGAAAAACTGTTTTTT.